This T cell receptor beta chain was sequenced in a study of blood T cell repertoires in COVID-19. Study overall: Whether acute or convalescent, the COVID-19 samples came from the United States, Italy and Spain. T cells, B-cell-depleted T cells, or PBMCs provided the cDNA or gDNA that served as material.

The CDR3 length is 13 residues. With V trimmed by 5 bases and J by 5 bases, 5 bases remained unmatched. Germline lookup yields CDR1 SGHNT and CDR2 YYREEE (reference sequence). Per the original data handling: Nucleated cell counts were estimated from reference gene primer amplification. Data came from immunoSEQ multiplex PCR; TCRdb stores just in-frame clones and leaves some out. Clone size and the V and J calls come from that table; the DNA yielded D and trimming. The repertoire has some 270,000 clones, approximately 89% of them found once; the top ten carry roughly 4.8%. The sequencing sample was made of peripheral blood. The V call is TRBV5-4, the J call TRBJ1-1, with 8 bases fitting TRBD1. The TCR sequence derives from a woman in her thirties or forties who had recovered from COVID-19. CDR3 residues: CASRDRVTTEAFF. The CDR3 DNA reads TGTGCCAGCAGGGACAGGGTTACAACTGAAGCTTTCTTT.